Each of the 16 T cell receptor beta chains below was sequenced from the same sample in a study of regulatory T cells in long-lasting Graves disease. Specified time point: newly diagnosed GD, antithyroid drugs for less than 3 months. The TCR library was prepared using RNA isolated from PBMCs. CDR3 regions were amplified by Arm-PCR using iRepertoire HTBI primers to build TCR beta libraries. TCRdb used MiXCR to reprocess the multiplex PCR reads, holding one entry per CDR3 protein. The profile shows about 440,000 distinct CDR3 sequences, 15% to 20% of them singletons. The data also belong to a second study, concerning T cells in Graves' hyperthyroidism and ophthalmopathy.

This specimen consisted of peripheral blood mononuclear cells (PBMCs), obtained at new diagnosis, from a patient treated with antithyroid drugs. The receptors were sampled from a woman under 30 with Graves disease.

This clonotype came up a few times. The chain is built from TRBV7-8 and TRBJ2-5, with D possibly being TRBD1 (6 bases). The CDR3 runs to 15 residues. In germline, CDR1 is SGHVS, CDR2 FQNEAQ. The ends were cut back, 3 bases at V and 4 bases at J, with 15 bases in the middle. The chain's CDR3 is CASSFNAGAGETQYF. The CDR3, as DNA: TGTGCCAGCAGCTTCAATGCAGGGGCGGGAGAGACCCAGTACTTC.

The J gene is TRBJ2-3, the V gene TRBV6-9; 11 positions match TRBD2. The germline CDR1 and CDR2 sequences are MNHGY and SVAAGI. The V gene end was trimmed by 3 bases and the J gene end by 3 bases; junction bases not matched to a gene: 8. The CDR3 is 17 amino acids. CDR3 sequence: CASSYLGLAGGTDTQYF. The DNA for the CDR3 is TGTGCCAGCAGTTACCTGGGGCTAGCGGGAGGAACAGATACGCAGTATTTT.

This clonotype was found many times. The rearrangement links TRBV7-3 to TRBJ2-3, with TRBD2 matching 7 bases. Trimming removed 2 bases from V and 6 bases from J; junction bases left unmatched: 5. The CDR3 loop spans 14 amino acids. CDR1 and CDR2 (germline): SGHTA, FQGTGA. The CDR3 reads CASSLVAGFDTQYF. In DNA, the CDR3 is TGTGCCAGCAGCTTAGTAGCGGGTTTTGATACGCAGTATTTT. Full variable domain (rest looked up from reference TRBV7-3 and TRBJ2-3): GAGVSQTPSNKVTEKGKYVELRCDPISGHTALYWYRQSLGQGPEFLIYFQGTGAADDSGLPNDRFFAVRPEGSVSTLKIQRTERGDSAVYLCASSLVAGFDTQYFGPGTRLTVL.

As to this clonotype: One base separates it from a far larger clone, so it is likely a read error. In this CDR3 the conserved last residue, phenylalanine or tryptophan, is missing, so a read error is likely. J is TRBJ2-1 and V is TRBV3-1; weak D call: TRBD2 (6 bases). The DNA end is more similar to TRBJ2-5, so the J call may be wrong. Germline assignment: CDR1 LGHDT and CDR2 YNNKEL (reference sequence). CDR3 length: 15 residues. The CDR3 here is CASSQTHAGKETQYL. CDR3 DNA sequence: TGTGCCAGCAGCCAAACCCATGCGGGGAAAGAGACCCAGTACCTC.

This clonotype was observed many times. The chain has TRBV5-1 and TRBJ2-7; D is ambiguous. CDR1 and CDR2 from the germline V gene are SGHRS and YFSETQ. Trimming left V 4 bases short and J 4 bases short, with 9 bases between. The CDR3 is made up of 12 amino acids. CDR3: CASSSQDYEQYF. The CDR3, as DNA: TGCGCCAGCAGCAGTCAAGATTACGAGCAGTACTTC. The entire variable domain, with the rest obtained from reference TRBV5-1 and TRBJ2-7, is as follows: KAGVTQTPRYLIKTRGQQVTLSCSPISGHRSVSWYQQTPGQGLQFLFEYFSETQRNKGNFPGRFSGRQFSNSRSEMNVSTLELGDSALYLCASSSQDYEQYFGPGTRLTVT.

There are many counts of this clonotype. The chain joins TRBV7-9 to TRBJ2-7; the match to TRBD2 covers 9 bases. Germline V lookup: CDR1 SEHNR, CDR2 FQNEAQ (reference sequence). V shed 5 bases, J shed 5 bases, and the junction held 4 bases outside the gene matches. The CDR3 is 13 amino acids. CDR3 DNA: TGTGCCAGCAGCCCTGTAGCGGGAGACGAGCAGTACTTC. Translated: CASSPVAGDEQYF.

The chain recombines TRBV7-2 with TRBJ1-4, with unresolved D. Between the trimmed V and J ends, which lost 2 bases and 8 bases, there was a span of 15 bases. The CDR3 is 15 residues long. Germline CDR1 reads SGHTA; CDR2 reads FQGNSA. CDR3 DNA sequence: TGTGCCAGCAGCTTAATGAGTATTAAGCGGGAAAAACTGTTTTTT. It translates to CASSLMSIKREKLFF.

The sample holds many counts of this clonotype. This rearrangement joins TRBV2 to TRBJ2-3, with 11 positions matching TRBD2. The CDR3 has 14 residues. V gave up 10 bases and J gave up 2 bases; unmatched junction bases: 5. Germline loops: CDR1 SNHLY, CDR2 FYNNEI. The CDR3 DNA reads as TGTGCCACAATTAGCGGGAGGGCCACAGATACGCAGTATTTT. This codes for CATISGRATDTQYF.

The rearrangement joins TRBV28 to TRBJ1-1; D unclear. The CDR3 extends over 14 amino acids. V shed 5 bases and J shed 0 bases, with 10 bases lying between them. CDR1 is MDHEN and CDR2 is SYDVKM in the germline V gene. The CDR3 sequence is CASSQSRMNTEAFF. The CDR3, as DNA: TGTGCCAGCAGTCAGTCAAGAATGAACACTGAAGCTTTCTTT.

This clonotype was seen ten or more times. The V and J genes are TRBV28 and TRBJ2-5; TRBD1 matches at 8 bases. The CDR3 has 14 residues. Trimming cost V 11 bases and J 5 bases; bases outside gene matches: 13. Germline lookup yields CDR1 MDHEN and CDR2 SYDVKM. In DNA form, the CDR3 reads TGTGCCTCCTTTAGGGGCAGGGGGCTGGAGACCCAGTACTTC. Residues: CASFRGRGLETQYF.

This clonotype has only a few counts. V and J are TRBV3-1 and TRBJ2-5, with 8 bases identical to TRBD2. J lost 7 bases, V lost 0 bases, and 13 bases had no gene match. Germline assignment: CDR1 LGHDT and CDR2 YNNKEL (reference sequence). There are 17 residues in the CDR3. Here the CDR3 reads CASSQDPGAGGVLTQYF. The CDR3 bases are TGTGCCAGCAGCCAAGATCCGGGGGCCGGGGGGGTTTTGACCCAGTACTTC.

This clonotype was observed many times. The gene calls are TRBV12-3 or TRBV12-4 and TRBJ2-1; 11 nucleotides match TRBD2. The CDR3 consists of 15 residues. Trimming at V came to 7 bases and at J to 7 bases, leaving 9 bases not matched to a gene. CDR3 nucleotides: TGTGCCAGCACCACCCTAGCGGGAGGTAGGAATGAGCAGTTCTTC. It codes for CASTTLAGGRNEQFF.

On this clonotype: A read error may account for a junction end that differs from germline. The gene calls are TRBV25-1 and TRBJ1-1, with D perhaps TRBD1 (5 bases). Germline CDR1 MGHDK, CDR2 SYGVNS. The CDR3 totals 12 residues. DNA for the CDR3: TGTGCCAGCCGTGACGGGGGGACTGAAGCTTTCTTT. It specifies CASRDGGTEAFF.

The chain recombines TRBV9 with TRBJ1-1; tentatively, D is TRBD1 (5 bases). Germline CDR1 and CDR2: SGDLS and YYNGEE. With 3 bases removed from V and 2 bases from J, the gap between germline ends came to 14 bases. The CDR3 runs to 15 residues. The CDR3 spells CASSAGPTANTEAFF. DNA for the CDR3: TGTGCCAGCAGCGCAGGGCCAACCGCTAACACTGAAGCTTTCTTT.

In its sample, this clonotype was seen many times. This CDR3 reads CASSYYGTSGLQETQYF. CDR3 nucleotide sequence: TGTGCCAGCAGTTACTACGGGACTAGCGGACTTCAAGAGACCCAGTACTTC. V usage is TRBV6-9 and J usage is TRBJ2-5; 11 nucleotides align to TRBD2. Germline assignment: CDR1 MNHGY and CDR2 SVAAGI. V lost 3 bases, J lost 2 bases, and 8 bases stayed unmatched. CDR3 length: 17 amino acids.

The sample holds a few counts of this clonotype. The chain links TRBV4-1 to TRBJ2-7; 12 bases line up with TRBD1. The CDR3 consists of 17 residues. V lost 1 base and J lost 3; bases outside the gene matches: 7. CDR1 and CDR2 (germline): MGHRA, YSYEKL. CDR3 residues: CASSQVFGTGGIYEQYF. The CDR3, as DNA: TGCGCCAGCAGCCAAGTTTTCGGGACAGGGGGCATCTACGAGCAGTACTTC.